These 16 T cell receptor beta chains originate from one sample sequenced in a study of blood T cell repertoires in COVID-19. The assay was immunoSEQ multiplex PCR, and TCRdb's table has in-frame clones only and misses some. The sample carries about 260,000 clones, approximately 88% recorded once. The material sequenced was PBMCs or T cells enriched from blood (not recorded which). The source is a woman aged 35 to 49 who had been exposed to COVID-19.

The gene calls are TRBV27 and TRBJ2-1; a possible D gene is TRBD2 (7 bases). The CDR3 totals 14 residues. The V gene lost 0 bases and the J gene lost 8 bases, with 11 bases spanning the gap. In germline, CDR1 is MNHEY, CDR2 SMNVEV (reference sequence). For the CDR3, the DNA is TGTGCCAGCAGTTTATCGGGGGGGGCCGATGAGCAGTTCTTC. Translated, it gives CASSLSGGADEQFF.

This chain joins TRBV3-1 (or the pseudogene TRBV3-2) and TRBJ1-2; TRBD1 matches 7 bases. The trim removed 2 bases at V and 9 bases at J, leaving 12 bases unmatched. CDR3 length: 15 residues. Germline V gene lookup returns CDR1 LGHDT and CDR2 YNNKEL (reference sequence). The chain's CDR3 is CASSQRIGGQMRYTF. DNA for the CDR3: TGTGCCAGCAGCCAAAGGATCGGGGGACAGATGCGCTACACCTTC.

This clone appeared many times. Other DNA sequences from this sample encode an identical CDR3 as well. This sequence joins TRBV7-9 and TRBJ2-7; no clear D gene. The germline V and J ends were trimmed by 2 bases and 1 base, with 6 bases remaining between them. There are 13 residues in the CDR3. Germline-derived CDR1 and CDR2 are SEHNR and FQNEAQ (reference sequence). CDR3: CASSLPGSYEQYV. In nucleotides, the CDR3 is TGTGCCAGCAGCTTACCGGGTTCCTACGAGCAGTACGTC.

The chain links TRBV25-1 to TRBJ1-5; no firm D call. The CDR3 sequence is 14 residues long. Germline V gives CDR1 MGHDK, CDR2 SYGVNS. V lost 5 bases and J 5 bases, leaving 13 bases between the germline ends. For the CDR3, the DNA is TGTGCCAGCAGTACCCGGAATCAGGATCAGCCCCAGCATTTT. Amino acids: CASSTRNQDQPQHF.

The chain joins TRBV3-1 (or the pseudogene TRBV3-2) to TRBJ1-5, with 8 bases matching TRBD1. Trimming took 2 bases from V and 6 from J; bases not matched to a gene: 9. The CDR3 sequence is 16 residues long. The germline V gene encodes CDR1 LGHDT and CDR2 YNNKEL (reference sequence). CDR3 region: CASSQNQGAGGQPQHF. CDR3 nucleotide sequence: TGTGCCAGCAGCCAAAACCAGGGGGCAGGCGGTCAGCCCCAGCATTTT.

The count of this clone is one. This rearrangement joins TRBV3-1 (or the pseudogene TRBV3-2) to TRBJ1-1; D is unclear. V lost 5 bases to trimming and J lost 1 base, with 8 bases between them. This CDR3 has 13 residues. CDR1 is LGHDT, CDR2 YNNKEL, per germline (reference sequence). In DNA form, the CDR3 reads TGTGCCAGCAGCTGGAGGGCGAACACTGAAGCTTTCTTT. Translated, it gives CASSWRANTEAFF.

The V gene is TRBV12-5, the J gene TRBJ2-5; 13 bases map to TRBD2. The CDR3 runs 15 residues. V was clipped by 6 bases and J by 3 bases; unmatched bases: 4. Per germline, CDR1 LGHNT and CDR2 FRNRAP. CDR3 bases: TGTGCTAGTGGGACGACTAGCGGGGGGAAAGAGACCCAGTACTTC. Amino acids: CASGTTSGGKETQYF.

The chain uses TRBV7-3 and TRBJ1-2; 7 nucleotides align to TRBD1. Unmatched junction bases numbered 2, after V lost 2 bases and J lost 5 bases. This CDR3 has 13 residues. Germline loops: CDR1 SGHTA, CDR2 FQGTGA. As DNA, the CDR3 is TGTGCCAGCAGCTTAGGACAGGAATATGGCTACACCTTC. This encodes CASSLGQEYGYTF.

The chain combines TRBV30 with TRBJ1-5; 8 bases match TRBD1. CDR1 and CDR2 from the germline V gene are GTSNPN and SVGIG (reference sequence). This CDR3 is built from 14 residues. V lost 3 bases to trimming and J lost 4 bases; unmatched junction nucleotides: 5. CDR3 residues: CAWSANRGNQPQHF. The DNA for the CDR3 is TGTGCCTGGAGCGCGAACAGGGGGAATCAGCCCCAGCATTTT.

V is TRBV9 and J is TRBJ2-1, with TRBD1 matching 8 bases. Germline assignment: CDR1 SGDLS and CDR2 YYNGEE. This CDR3 region has 13 residues. The J segment lost 8 bases and the V segment lost 6 bases, leaving 7 bases of the junction unmatched. CDR3 region: CASNTGGPDEQFF. In DNA form, the CDR3 reads TGTGCCAGCAACACAGGGGGGCCAGATGAGCAGTTCTTC.

The chain joins TRBV9 to TRBJ1-2; 8 nucleotides agree with TRBD1. V shed 3 bases, J shed 8 bases, and the junction held 12 bases outside the gene matches. The germline V gene has CDR1 SGDLS and CDR2 YYNGEE. CDR3 length: 15 amino acids. The chain's CDR3 is CASSAGPGTGLGYTF. The CDR3 coding sequence is TGTGCCAGCAGCGCCGGCCCCGGGACAGGTTTGGGCTACACCTTC.

The gene calls are TRBV10-3 and TRBJ2-5; the D is unclear. The V gene's germline CDR1 is ENHRY and CDR2 SYGVKD. The CDR3 is 13 amino acids. V lost 7 bases to trimming and J lost 2 bases, with 11 bases between them. This chain's CDR3 is CAIKKTAQETQYF. As DNA, the CDR3 is TGTGCCATCAAAAAAACAGCACAAGAGACCCAGTACTTC.

The CDR3 loop is CAFPREKLFF. CDR3 DNA: TGCGCGTTCCCCCGAGAAAAACTGTTTTTT. The V gene is TRBV20-1, the J gene TRBJ1-4; D is unresolved. The CDR3 contains 10 residues. Germline lookup yields CDR1 DFQATT and CDR2 SNEGSKA (reference sequence).

The V gene is TRBV24-1, the J gene TRBJ1-2; 7 bases map to TRBD1. This CDR3 has 15 residues. V lost 3 bases, J lost 2 bases, and 5 bases stayed unmatched. The germline V gene has CDR1 KGHDR and CDR2 SFDVKD. The CDR3 region has the DNA TGTGCCACCAGTGATCCGGACAGGAAAAACTATGGCTACACCTTC. Its protein is CATSDPDRKNYGYTF.

A note on this clone: One end of the junction varies from germline; a read error may be responsible. The rearrangement links TRBV5-1 to TRBJ1-1; a weak D match, TRBD1 (6 bases). CDR1 is SGHRS, CDR2 YFSETQ, per germline. The CDR3 spans 17 residues. The DNA of the CDR3 is TGTGCCAGCAGCTTGTCGGCTGGGAGGGGGATGGACACTGAAGCTTTCTTT. Its protein is CASSLSAGRGMDTEAFF.

As to this clone: Different DNA sequences within this sample yield the same CDR3. V usage is TRBV28 and J usage is TRBJ1-2, with D uncertain. V was pared by 3 bases and J by 5 bases, with 7 bases between. The CDR3 consists of 12 residues. Germline V gene data show CDR1 as MDHEN and CDR2 as SYDVKM. CDR3 amino acids: CASSLRGYGYTF. In DNA form, the CDR3 reads TGTGCCAGCAGTTTGAGAGGATATGGCTACACCTTC.